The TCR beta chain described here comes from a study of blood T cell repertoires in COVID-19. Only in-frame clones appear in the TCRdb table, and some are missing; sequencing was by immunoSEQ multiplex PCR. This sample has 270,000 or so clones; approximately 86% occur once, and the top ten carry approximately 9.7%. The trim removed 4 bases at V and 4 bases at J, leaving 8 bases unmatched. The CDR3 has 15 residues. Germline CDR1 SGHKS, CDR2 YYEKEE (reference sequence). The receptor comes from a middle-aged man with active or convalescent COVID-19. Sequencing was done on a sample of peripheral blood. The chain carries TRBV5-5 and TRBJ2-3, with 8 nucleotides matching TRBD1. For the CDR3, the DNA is TGTGCCAGCAGCGGGACAGGAGCCCATTCAGATACGCAGTATTTT. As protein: CASSGTGAHSDTQYF.